Sequencing of this TCR beta chain was carried out in a study of blood T cell repertoires in COVID-19. About the study: Both acute and convalescent COVID-19 samples were obtained from the United States, Italy and Spain. Nucleic acid was either cDNA or gDNA, and it came from T cells, B-cell-depleted T cells, or PBMCs.

Repertoires were generated with immunoSEQ multiplex PCR, while TCRdb's copy carries only in-frame clones and drops some. There are about 210,000 clones in the sample; almost 85% occur only once, and 7.6% lies in the top ten. Germline assignment: CDR1 LNHDA and CDR2 SQIVND (reference sequence). The trim removed 7 bases at V and 8 bases at J, leaving 15 bases unmatched. There are 16 residues in the CDR3. The sample comprised peripheral blood. The chain recombines TRBV19 with TRBJ2-1; 9 bases line up with TRBD2. This TCR derives from a woman in her 50s with active or convalescent COVID-19. DNA of the CDR3: TGTGCCAGTAAAACCGGGCGGCGGGGGGGCCCCGATGAGCAGTTCTTC. It is translated as CASKTGRRGGPDEQFF.